This TCR beta chain was sequenced during a study of T-cell reconstitution after alpha-beta-depleted transplantation in children. Overall study findings and caveats: By one year post-transplant, T-cell counts and diversity largely arose from T cells that were newly produced. The origin of alpha-beta T cells about two months after transplant was reportedly several hundred expanded graft clones.

The sample holds many counts of this clonotype. Its antigen remains unidentified. Unique molecular identifiers tagged the TCRbeta library. TCRdb re-called the PCR reads with MiXCR, one entry per CDR3 protein. The sample contains approximately 150,000 distinct CDR3 sequences, more than 8% of which appear only once. This CDR3 spans 16 amino acids. The J segment lost 6 bases and the V segment lost 1 base, leaving 9 bases of the junction unmatched. The sequence was collected from a female patient aged 2-9 years who had a stem cell transplant for congenital amegakaryocytic thrombocytopenia, so the T cells may come from the graft donor. The source material was PBMCs, mostly from graft donor cells, sampled 180 days after TCRalphabeta/CD19-depleted stem cell transplant. This chain links TRBV12-3 or TRBV12-4 with TRBJ1-5; 7 nucleotides match TRBD1. This CDR3 reads CASSLGPGQEAQPQHF. In DNA form, the CDR3 reads TGTGCCAGCAGTTTAGGCCCCGGACAGGAGGCTCAGCCCCAGCATTTT.